The 31 T cell receptor beta chains below all came from one sample that was sequenced in a study of T cells in Graves' hyperthyroidism and ophthalmopathy. RNA transcripts served as the template for amplifying TCR beta CDR3 regions. First-round RT-PCR targeting the TCR CDR3 was performed with the HTBI primer set. TCRdb reanalysed the multiplex PCR reads using MiXCR and keeps one entry per CDR3 protein. Found here are 650,000 to 850,000 distinct CDR3 sequences, roughly a sixth of them singletons; the top ten hold around 17%. The sequenced sample consisted of blood. Receptor source: a woman aged 45-59 years with Graves' hyperthyroidism that later progressed to Graves' ophthalmopathy.

There are many counts of this clonotype. CDR3 nucleotides: TGTGCCAGCAGCTCACCCGACAGGGCCCACGAGCAGTACTTC. As protein: CASSSPDRAHEQYF. The chain employs TRBV13 and TRBJ2-7, with TRBD1 matching over 7 bases. This CDR3 has 14 residues. V trimming: 4 bases; J trimming: 5 bases; junction bases outside the gene matches: 8. Germline CDR1 and CDR2: PRHDT and FYEKMQ (reference sequence).

The V gene is TRBV27, the J gene TRBJ2-1; D is uncertain. V shed 6 bases and J shed 2 bases, with 8 bases lying between them. The CDR3 has 13 residues. Germline V lookup: CDR1 MNHEY, CDR2 SMNVEV (reference sequence). The CDR3 sequence: CASRGFAYNEQFF. Written as DNA, the CDR3 is TGTGCCAGCAGAGGTTTTGCCTACAATGAGCAGTTCTTC.

This clonotype was detected many times. This chain connects TRBV20-1 to TRBJ2-1, with D perhaps matching TRBD2 (7 bases). The V end was cut by 3 bases, the J end by 2 bases, with 11 bases between. Germline lookup yields CDR1 DFQATT and CDR2 SNEGSKA (reference sequence). The CDR3 sequence is 14 residues long. CDR3 nucleotide sequence: TGCAGTGCTAGGGACAGCGGGGCCTACAATGAGCAGTTCTTC. Protein product: CSARDSGAYNEQFF.

The chain combines TRBV28 with TRBJ2-5; a weak D match, TRBD1 (5 bases). The length of the CDR3 is 12 residues. In germline, CDR1 is MDHEN, CDR2 SYDVKM. V lost 3 bases and J lost 10, with 12 bases in between. CDR3 amino acids: CASSFPRAGQYF. Here the CDR3 DNA reads TGTGCCAGCAGTTTCCCCAGGGCCGGCCAGTACTTC.

The chain is built from TRBV20-1 and TRBJ2-5; 7 bases align to TRBD2. The length of the CDR3 is 14 residues. Germline V CDR1 and CDR2: DFQATT, SNEGSKA (reference sequence). V lost 6 bases to trimming and J lost 0 bases; unmatched junction nucleotides: 7. The chain's CDR3 is CSAWGGRYQETQYF. DNA of the CDR3: TGCAGTGCGTGGGGGGGGAGGTACCAAGAGACCCAGTACTTC.

The chain carries TRBV29-1 and TRBJ2-7; TRBD2 matches 10 bases. J was trimmed by 3 bases and V by 7 bases; bases with no gene match: 9. The length of the CDR3 is 14 residues. Germline lookup yields CDR1 SQVTM and CDR2 ANQGSEA. The CDR3, as DNA: TGCAGCGCTATTACTAGCGGGGATTTCTACGAGCAGTACTTC. This gives the protein CSAITSGDFYEQYF.

On this clonotype itself: A much more abundant neighbour one base away suggests this may be a read error. The chain links TRBV30 to TRBJ2-5; 7 bases line up with TRBD1. The CDR3 consists of 15 residues. V dropped 8 bases and J dropped 5; count of bases not matched to a gene: 17. Germline assignment: CDR1 GTSNPN and CDR2 SVGIG (reference sequence). CDR3 sequence (DNA): TGTGCCGGCAGCTTACGCACAGGGGCCGGGGAGACCCAGTACTTC. Its protein is CAGSLRTGAGETQYF. Drawing the rest from reference TRBV30 and TRBJ2-5, the complete variable domain is SQTIHQWPATLVQPVGSPLSLECTVEGTSNPNLYWYRQAAGRGLQLLFYSVGIGQISSEVPQNLSASRPQDRQFILSSKKLLLSDSGFYLCAGSLRTGAGETQYFGPGTRLLVL.

This clonotype was counted a single time. A read error may explain this, as a much larger clone is one base away. The chain employs TRBV9 and TRBJ1-5; D gene ambiguous. Trimming took off 7 bases at V and 0 bases at J, with 14 bases between the two ends. This CDR3 has 15 residues. From germline, CDR1 is SGDLS and CDR2 YYNGEE. The CDR3 loop is CASGAAGNSNQPQHF. The CDR3, as DNA: TGTGCCAGCGGCGCAGCGGGGAATAGCAATCAGCCCCAGCATTTT.

The sample holds many counts of this clonotype. This sequence joins TRBV5-1 and TRBJ1-1; 7 bases align to TRBD1. The germline V gene has CDR1 SGHRS and CDR2 YFSETQ. This CDR3 is 18 amino acids long. With V trimmed by 0 bases and J by 5 bases, 16 bases remained unmatched. The CDR3, as DNA: TGCGCCAGCAGCTTGGACGGGGGACAGCCCATGAGAGGGACTGAAGCTTTCTTT. Its translation is CASSLDGGQPMRGTEAFF.

This clonotype was detected many times. The chain couples TRBV12-3 or TRBV12-4 to TRBJ1-5; a possible D gene is TRBD1 (5 bases). This CDR3 is built from 15 residues. The ends were cut back, 2 bases at V and 2 bases at J, with 10 bases in the middle. CDR3 sequence reads: CASSLNRFRNQPQHF. DNA for the CDR3: TGTGCCAGCAGTTTAAACAGGTTTCGCAATCAGCCCCAGCATTTT.

The chain has TRBV2 and TRBJ2-6, with 9 bases matching TRBD1. Germline V gene data show CDR1 as SNHLY and CDR2 as FYNNEI. The trim removed 10 bases at V and 2 bases at J, leaving 3 bases unmatched. The CDR3 spans 14 residues. The CDR3 DNA sequence: TGTGCCACTACAGGGGGCCCTGGGGCCAACGTCCTGACTTTC. It yields the protein CATTGGPGANVLTF. The whole variable domain, filled in from reference TRBV2 and TRBJ2-6, reads EPEVTQTPSHQVTQMGQEVILRCVPISNHLYFYWYRQILGQKVEFLVSFYNNEISEKSEIFDDQFSVERPDGSNFTLKIRSTKLEDSAMYFCATTGGPGANVLTFGAGSRLTVL.

The chain uses TRBV14 and TRBJ2-3; no clear D gene. This CDR3 spans 15 amino acids. Germline CDR1 SGHDN, CDR2 FVKESK. V was trimmed by 0 bases and J by 4 bases, leaving 11 bases between them. CDR3 DNA: TGTGCCAGCAGCCAAGATTTTTTCCGGCCAGATACGCAGTATTTT. The encoded protein is CASSQDFFRPDTQYF.

The rearrangement uses TRBV12-3 or TRBV12-4 and TRBJ1-3; the D is unclear. The V gene lost 6 bases and the J gene lost 4 bases, with 13 bases spanning the gap. This CDR3 region has 14 residues. CDR3 residues: CASSYWGSGNTIYF. The DNA for the CDR3 is TGTGCCAGCAGCTACTGGGGATCGGGAAACACCATATATTTT.

The chain has TRBV9 and TRBJ1-3, with D unclear. The germline V gene has CDR1 SGDLS and CDR2 YYNGEE. This CDR3 is built from 13 residues. Trimming stripped 0 bases from V and 8 bases from J, with 9 bases between. The CDR3 DNA sequence: TGTGCCAGCAGCGTAGTAGGAGCTGACACCATATATTTT. Amino acid sequence: CASSVVGADTIYF.

This clonotype appeared a few times. The rearrangement links TRBV5-6 to TRBJ1-1, with TRBD1 matching over 7 bases. The CDR3 is made up of 16 amino acids. Per germline, CDR1 SGHDT and CDR2 YYEEEE. Trimming at V came to 2 bases and at J to 0 bases, leaving 7 bases not matched to a gene. The CDR3 reads CASSFSGGNMNTEAFF. The CDR3 nucleotides read TGTGCCAGCAGCTTTTCAGGGGGAAACATGAACACTGAAGCTTTCTTT.

This clonotype came up many times. The gene calls are TRBV7-7 and TRBJ2-5; 10 nucleotides match TRBD1. The CDR3 is 14 amino acids. J lost 5 bases, V lost 6 bases, and 6 bases had no gene match. Germline V gives CDR1 SSHAT, CDR2 FNYEAQ (reference sequence). Here the CDR3 reads CASSLDRGRETQYF. CDR3 nucleotides: TGTGCCAGCAGTCTTGACAGGGGGCGTGAGACCCAGTACTTC. The variable domain in full, with the rest retrieved from reference TRBV7-7 and TRBJ2-5, is GAGVSQSPRYKVTKRGQDVTLRCDPISSHATLYWYQQALGQGPEFLTYFNYEAQPDKSGLPSDRFSAERPEGSISTLTIQRTEQRDSAMYRCASSLDRGRETQYFGPGTRLLVL.

The chain recombines TRBV12-5 with TRBJ1-2, with D possibly matching TRBD1 (6 bases). V was clipped by 0 bases and J by 3 bases, with 11 bases between them. CDR1 is LGHNT and CDR2 is FRNRAP in the germline V gene. The length of the CDR3 is 15 residues. In DNA form, the CDR3 reads TGTGCTAGTGGTTTGGTAACAGGGTGGGACTATGGCTACACCTTC. Translating gives CASGLVTGWDYGYTF.

This clonotype was counted at least ten times. The chain carries TRBV11-2 and TRBJ2-3; 11 nucleotides match TRBD2. J lost 5 bases, V lost 0 bases, and 4 bases had no gene match. This CDR3 is built from 16 residues. Per the germline V gene, CDR1 is SGHAT and CDR2 is FQNNGV. CDR3 nucleotides: TGTGCCAGCAGCTTAGATCTAGCGGGGGGCCGAGATACGCAGTATTTT. Translation gives CASSLDLAGGRDTQYF.

This clonotype was seen repeatedly, ten times or more. The chain recombines TRBV12-5 with TRBJ1-1, with D possibly being TRBD1 (5 bases). V dropped 8 bases and J dropped 2 bases, with 15 bases sitting between them. The CDR3 extends over 14 amino acids. The V gene's germline CDR1 is LGHNT and CDR2 FRNRAP. CDR3 sequence: CASRRGELNTEAFF. The CDR3 nucleotides read TGTGCTAGTCGCCGGGGGGAATTAAACACTGAAGCTTTCTTT.

This chain connects TRBV7-9 to TRBJ1-1; TRBD1 matches 9 bases. The germline CDR1 and CDR2 sequences are SEHNR and FQNEAQ (reference sequence). The CDR3 runs to 15 residues. With 5 bases clipped from V and 4 bases from J, the junction kept 8 bases outside the gene matches. The CDR3 here is CASSRGQGSLTEAFF. The DNA of the CDR3 is TGTGCCAGCAGCCGGGGACAGGGCTCCCTCACTGAAGCTTTCTTT.

The chain couples TRBV3-1 to TRBJ2-6, with a possible D match to TRBD1 (5 bases). V was pared by 0 bases and J by 2 bases, with 5 bases between. Germline lookup yields CDR1 LGHDT and CDR2 YNNKEL (reference sequence). The CDR3 is made up of 15 amino acids. CDR3 region: CASSQEGAGANVLTF. In nucleotides, the CDR3 is TGTGCCAGCAGCCAAGAAGGGGCTGGGGCCAACGTCCTGACTTTC. The complete variable domain, with remaining parts taken from reference TRBV3-1 and TRBJ2-6, reads DTAVSQTPKYLVTQMGNDKSIKCEQNLGHDTMYWYKQDSKKFLKIMFSYNNKELIINETVPNRFSPKSPDKAHLNLHINSLELGDSAVYFCASSQEGAGANVLTFGAGSRLTVL.

This clonotype was recorded a few times. The genes are TRBV20-1 and TRBJ1-6, with unresolved D. The germline V gene has CDR1 DFQATT and CDR2 SNEGSKA (reference sequence). V was clipped by 3 bases and J by 9 bases, with 18 bases between them. There are 15 residues in the CDR3. The CDR3 nucleotides are TGCAGTGCTAGCATATCCGAACCCAAAATTTCACCCCTCCACTTT. Translated: CSASISEPKISPLHF.

This clonotype occurred a few times. The V gene is TRBV6-2 or TRBV6-3, the J gene TRBJ2-1; D possibly corresponds to TRBD2 (6 bases). The germline V gene encodes CDR1 MNHEY and CDR2 SVGEGT. V was pared by 5 bases and J by 4 bases, with 21 bases between. The CDR3 extends over 17 amino acids. Here the CDR3 DNA reads TGTGCCAGCAGTGAGGAAGCGGGTCTGGCTCTTTACAATGAGCAGTTCTTC. It specifies CASSEEAGLALYNEQFF.

This clonotype was found once. The V and J genes are TRBV12-5 and TRBJ2-1; TRBD1 might be the D (5 bases). CDR1 and CDR2 from the germline V gene are LGHNT and FRNRAP. Trimming stripped 0 bases from V and 0 bases from J, with 15 bases between. This CDR3 region has 18 residues. The CDR3 loop reads CASGLVYQGLSSYNEQFF. In DNA form, the CDR3 reads TGTGCTAGTGGTTTGGTATATCAGGGCTTAAGCTCCTACAATGAGCAGTTCTTC. The complete variable domain, with remaining parts taken from reference TRBV12-5 and TRBJ2-1, reads DARVTQTPRHKVTEMGQEVTMRCQPILGHNTVFWYRQTMMQGLELLAYFRNRAPLDDSGMPKDRFSAEMPDATLATLKIQPSEPRDSAVYFCASGLVYQGLSSYNEQFFGPGTRLTVL.

The J gene is TRBJ1-5, the V gene TRBV15; D not certain. The CDR3 totals 12 residues. Germline assignment: CDR1 LNHNV and CDR2 YYDKDF (reference sequence). The V gene lost 4 bases and the J gene lost 12 bases, with 13 bases spanning the gap. CDR3 sequence reads: CATSTSWEVQHF. The CDR3 DNA sequence: TGTGCCACCAGCACCTCATGGGAGGTCCAGCATTTT. Full variable domain (rest looked up from reference TRBV15 and TRBJ1-5): DAMVIQNPRYQVTQFGKPVTLSCSQTLNHNVMYWYQQKSSQAPKLLFHYYDKDFNNEADTPDNFQSRRPNTSFCFLDIRSPGLGDTAMYLCATSTSWEVQHFGDGTRLSIL.

This clonotype was counted many times. The chain recombines TRBV11-2 with TRBJ1-2; 12 bases agree with TRBD1. After removal of 4 bases from V and 4 bases from J, the junction contained 7 bases not matched to a gene. CDR3 size: 16 residues. Germline loops: CDR1 SGHAT, CDR2 FQNNGV. The CDR3 region is CASSSPAGQGAYGYTF. The CDR3 nucleotides read TGTGCCAGCAGCTCCCCCGCGGGACAGGGGGCCTATGGCTACACCTTC. Full variable domain (missing parts from reference TRBV11-2 and TRBJ1-2): EAGVAQSPRYKIIEKRQSVAFWCNPISGHATLYWYQQILGQGPKLLIQFQNNGVVDDSQLPKDRFSAERLKGVDSTLKIQPAKLEDSAVYLCASSSPAGQGAYGYTFGSGTRLTVV.

The chain employs TRBV5-1 and TRBJ2-2; D could derive from TRBD1 or TRBD2 (5 bases each). The CDR3 is made up of 18 amino acids. V was trimmed by 2 bases and J by 4 bases, leaving 21 bases between them. CDR1 and CDR2 from the germline V gene are SGHRS and YFSETQ. The CDR3 sequence: CASSFTSGDPEFTGELFF. CDR3 nucleotides: TGCGCCAGCAGCTTCACCTCCGGGGACCCGGAGTTCACCGGGGAGCTGTTTTTT.

Comment on this clonotype: The junction and the germline gene differ at one end; a read error may be behind it. The gene calls are TRBV12-3 or TRBV12-4 and TRBJ2-1; D call uncertain. This CDR3 contains 15 residues. The CDR3 loop reads CVSSLNIISYNEQFF. In DNA, the CDR3 is TGTGTCAGCAGTTTAAACATCATCTCCTACAATGAGCAGTTCTTC.

In this sample, this clonotype turned up a few times. This rearrangement joins TRBV24-1 to TRBJ1-1; possibly TRBD1 for D (6 bases). The CDR3 is 12 residues long. Germline lookup yields CDR1 KGHDR and CDR2 SFDVKD. V was shortened by 6 bases and J by 8 bases, with 12 bases between the two germline ends. CDR3 DNA: TGTGCCACCAGTACAGGGAGGGAAGAAGCTTTCTTT. Translating it yields CATSTGREEAFF.

This clonotype was seen more than once but under ten times. The chain has TRBV5-4 and TRBJ2-5; D possibly corresponds to TRBD2 (5 bases). The germline V and J ends were trimmed by 5 bases and 0 bases, with 11 bases remaining between them. Germline V gives CDR1 SGHNT, CDR2 YYREEE (reference sequence). The CDR3 is 14 residues long. CDR3 sequence: CASSSEGYQETQYF. Here the CDR3 DNA reads TGTGCCAGCAGTTCCGAGGGTTACCAAGAGACCCAGTACTTC.

This clonotype was seen more than once but under ten times. The V and J genes are TRBV27 and TRBJ2-7, with TRBD1 as a possible D gene (5 bases). Per the germline V gene, CDR1 is MNHEY and CDR2 is SMNVEV (reference sequence). The CDR3 has 13 amino acids. The germline V and J ends were trimmed by 6 bases and 3 bases, with 12 bases remaining between them. The CDR3 region is CASRLQGNYEQYF. CDR3 nucleotides: TGTGCCAGCAGACTCCAGGGTAACTACGAGCAGTACTTC.